The clone carrying this T cell receptor beta chain appeared a few times. Its target is not known. Isolated RNA was reverse transcribed in full, so expressed TCRB transcripts were sequenced. Measured with immunoSEQ multiplex PCR; TCRdb has only the in-frame clones, and not every one. The data contain a few hundred thousand clones, over 25% of them singletons. The data belong to a study of beta chain features in type 1 diabetes. Study observations and caveats: Researchers report that Type 1 diabetes patients had moderately but significantly shorter TCRB CDR3s across all four CD4+ subsets. The VDJ junctions of type 1 diabetes patients carried fewer insertions and more deletions.

V was cut by 6 bases and J by 8 bases, with 12 bases left in between. The CDR3 loop spans 12 amino acids. CDR1 is SGHKS, CDR2 YYEKEE, per germline (reference sequence). By way of CD45RO/CCR7/CD25/CD127/CD95/CD27, the CD4+ regulatory, stem cell-like memory, central memory and naive cells were sorted. Post-sort purity exceeded 95% for all sorted populations. Input material: naive CD4+ T cells from blood. This clonotype originated in a young man in good health. V usage is TRBV5-5 and J usage is TRBJ2-1; D is uncertain. Here the CDR3 reads CASTSSVYEQFF. In DNA, the CDR3 is TGTGCCAGCACCTCTTCCGTATATGAGCAGTTCTTC.